This TCR beta chain was identified in a study of cytomegalovirus exposure and HLA in healthy donors. About the research overall: The 120 or so validation repertoires used the same platform as the 666 first-cohort repertoires, a later analysis reported. Study outcomes and limitations: Researchers catalogued approximately 160 TCR beta chains as cytomegalovirus-associated. Diagnosis of cytomegalovirus status made by the classifier reportedly showed high specificity and sensitivity.

Separate from the roughly 700-subject first cohort was the approximately 120-subject validation cohort, to which the donors belonged. Germline CDR1 is SGHNT and CDR2 is YYREEE (reference sequence). V shed 4 bases, J shed 5 bases, and the junction held 10 bases outside the gene matches. The CDR3 consists of 15 residues. A remark on this clone: Its antigen remains unknown.

TCRdb's table, derived via immunoSEQ multiplex PCR, lists solely in-frame clones and lacks some. The table includes under 200,000 clones, 75% to 90% detected once. The sequence was obtained from a woman aged 18 to 35 in good health and CMV-seronegative. Sequencing was done on a sample of PBMCs. The chain is built from TRBV5-4 and TRBJ2-7; 9 nucleotides align to TRBD1. CDR3 in DNA: TGTGCCAGCAGCCGCTGGGGGACAGGGTTCAACGAGCAGTACTTC. It yields the protein CASSRWGTGFNEQYF.